The T cell receptor (beta chain) described here comes from a study of blood T cell repertoires in COVID-19. Some clones are missing from TCRdb's copy, which holds only in-frame ones; the method was immunoSEQ multiplex PCR. The sample yields a few hundred thousand clones, around 85% seen once. The CDR3 is 15 residues long. The V end was cut by 0 bases, the J end by 4 bases, with 12 bases between. Germline assignment: CDR1 LGHNA and CDR2 YSLEER. The sequenced sample consisted of peripheral blood. The sequence derives from a woman in her fifties or sixties with acute or convalescent COVID-19. The rearrangement uses TRBV4-3 and TRBJ1-1; the D gene is possibly TRBD1 (6 bases). CDR3 amino acids: CASSQDPRTATEAFF. The CDR3 coding sequence is TGCGCCAGCAGCCAAGATCCCCGGACAGCCACTGAAGCTTTCTTT.